The 25 T cell receptor beta chains below all came from one sample that was sequenced in a study of spatial heterogeneity in lung cancer (dated by TCRdb to between 2017 and 2020). Beyond this particular receptor, the publication reports: The number of expanded intratumoral alpha and beta TCRs correlated with the tumor nonsynonymous mutation count.

Their specific antigens are unknown. The library was prepared using 5' RACE. Sequencing instrument: NextSeq 500. TCRdb reanalyzed the raw reads on its own, using fastp at Q25 for trimming and MiXCR for clone calling, and kept in-frame beta chains. All rows with the same CDR3 protein become a single entry with the most common DNA and genes. For this sample there are 100,000 or so distinct CDR3 sequences; 4.4% appear just once. Of the sample, 21% is held by the ten largest clones. The time point label, read with the paper, signifies: sample taken at primary tumor resection. The sequencing here drew on lung tumor tissue, taken at surgery. These receptors all stem from a male donor with early-stage non-small cell lung cancer.

The chain uses TRBV6-2 or TRBV6-3 and TRBJ2-3, with 9 bases lining up with TRBD2. CDR3 length equals 17 residues. Germline V gene data show CDR1 as MNHEY and CDR2 as SVGEGT. J lost 6 bases, V lost 5 bases, and 15 bases had no gene match. CDR3 coding DNA: TGTGCCAGCAGTCTTCGACCGGGACTAGCTTCTATGGATACGCAGTATTTT. It translates to CASSLRPGLASMDTQYF.

In this sample, this clonotype turned up many times. V and J are TRBV20-1 and TRBJ2-3; 14 bases map to TRBD2. The CDR3 runs 15 residues. Germline V gene sequence: CDR1 DFQATT, CDR2 SNEGSKA (reference sequence). The J segment lost 5 bases and the V segment lost 6 bases, leaving 7 bases of the junction unmatched. CDR3 protein: CSADGLAGGGDTQYF. Here the CDR3 DNA reads TGCAGTGCCGACGGACTAGCGGGAGGTGGAGATACGCAGTATTTT.

The rearrangement links TRBV20-1 to TRBJ2-1; the match to TRBD2 covers 7 bases. CDR3 length equals 12 residues. V dropped 2 bases and J dropped 10; count of bases not matched to a gene: 5. The germline CDR1 and CDR2 sequences are DFQATT and SNEGSKA (reference sequence). The CDR3 here is CSARTSVYEQFF. The DNA for the CDR3 is TGCAGTGCTAGAACTAGCGTCTACGAGCAGTTCTTC.

Many counts were recorded for this clonotype. V usage is TRBV11-2 and J usage is TRBJ2-2; 11 nucleotides agree with TRBD2. The V segment lost 4 bases and the J segment 4 bases; nucleotides outside the gene matches: 5. Looked up from germline, CDR1 is SGHAT and CDR2 is FQNNGV. The CDR3 has 16 amino acids. The CDR3 loop reads CASSSTSGTLTGELFF. The CDR3 DNA reads TGTGCCAGCAGCTCGACTAGCGGGACCCTCACCGGGGAGCTGTTTTTT. The whole variable domain, filled in from reference TRBV11-2 and TRBJ2-2, reads EAGVAQSPRYKIIEKRQSVAFWCNPISGHATLYWYQQILGQGPKLLIQFQNNGVVDDSQLPKDRFSAERLKGVDSTLKIQPAKLEDSAVYLCASSSTSGTLTGELFFGEGSRLTVL.

This clonotype was detected ten times or more. This chain connects TRBV9 to TRBJ2-2, with D unclear. CDR1 SGDLS and CDR2 YYNGEE come from the germline V gene. The V end was cut by 0 bases, the J end by 5 bases, with 5 bases between. CDR3 length: 13 amino acids. The CDR3 bases are TGTGCCAGCAGCGTAGGCCTTACCGGGGAGCTGTTTTTT. It is translated as CASSVGLTGELFF.

This clonotype was found many times. In nucleotides, the CDR3 is TGCGCCAGCAGCTTGGAGGCAGGGACTAACTATGGCTACACCTTC. Translation: CASSLEAGTNYGYTF. The chain joins TRBV5-1 to TRBJ1-2, with D maybe TRBD1 (5 bases). V was clipped by 0 bases and J by 0 bases, with 9 bases between them. Germline CDR1 and CDR2: SGHRS and YFSETQ. The CDR3 sequence is 15 residues long.

This clonotype was counted at least ten times. This chain links TRBV6-5 with TRBJ2-1; TRBD2 matches at 8 bases. Germline values: CDR1 MNHEY, CDR2 SVGAGI. The CDR3 runs 16 residues. V shed 5 bases, J shed 3 bases, and the junction held 9 bases outside the gene matches. The CDR3 here is CASSTKRERVYNEQFF. The CDR3 nucleotides are TGTGCCAGCAGTACTAAGCGGGAGCGGGTCTACAATGAGCAGTTCTTC.

This clonotype was found a few times. The chain carries TRBV7-2 and TRBJ1-2; D not resolved. This CDR3 spans 13 amino acids. V lost 4 bases to trimming and J lost 2 bases, with 8 bases between them. Germline CDR1 is SGHTA and CDR2 is FQGNSA. The CDR3 spells CASSSQINYGYTF. In DNA form, the CDR3 reads TGTGCCAGCAGCTCACAGATCAACTATGGCTACACCTTC.

Many counts were recorded for this clonotype. V is TRBV10-3 and J is TRBJ1-2, with a weak D call TRBD1 (5 bases). Trimming shortened V by 7 bases and J by 6 bases, and 24 bases separated the two germline ends. The CDR3 length is 16 residues. In germline, CDR1 is ENHRY, CDR2 SYGVKD. The CDR3 spells CAITRLGGGDGDGYTF. CDR3 bases: TGTGCCATCACCCGGTTAGGCGGAGGGGACGGTGATGGCTACACCTTC.

The V and J genes are TRBV7-2 and TRBJ2-6; D is perhaps TRBD2 (5 bases). Germline CDR1 reads SGHTA; CDR2 reads FQGNSA. V was cut by 2 bases and J by 1 base, with 21 bases left in between. There are 20 residues in the CDR3. The CDR3 spells CASSLIPMGAGLSGANVLTF. DNA for the CDR3: TGTGCCAGCAGCTTAATCCCCATGGGAGCAGGTCTATCTGGGGCCAACGTCCTGACTTTC.

This clonotype was detected many times. The chain uses TRBV2 and TRBJ1-5, with D unresolved. CDR3 length: 9 amino acids. V gave up 6 bases and J gave up 7 bases, with 1 base separating them. CDR1 is SNHLY and CDR2 is FYNNEI in the germline V gene. This CDR3 is CASRQPQHF. DNA of the CDR3: TGTGCCAGCAGACAGCCCCAGCATTTT.

Many counts were recorded for this clonotype. This sequence joins TRBV20-1 and TRBJ2-1; 10 nucleotides line up with TRBD2. The CDR3 is 15 amino acids. Trimming removed 6 bases from V and 0 bases from J; junction bases left unmatched: 5. Germline V gene lookup returns CDR1 DFQATT and CDR2 SNEGSKA (reference sequence). The CDR3 is CSAHSSGSSYNEQFF. CDR3 nucleotides: TGCAGTGCACATTCTAGCGGGAGCTCCTACAATGAGCAGTTCTTC.

The CDR3 DNA reads TGTGCCAGCAGCTTTCACTCAAAAGGTCGGCAAGAGACCCAGTACTTC. This gives the protein CASSFHSKGRQETQYF. The chain uses TRBV7-9 and TRBJ2-5; D is unclear. Germline-derived CDR1 and CDR2 are SEHNR and FQNEAQ (reference sequence). There are 16 residues in the CDR3. Trimming left V 3 bases short and J 2 bases short, with 16 bases between.

The gene calls are TRBV7-2 and TRBJ2-1; D not resolved. Germline V gives CDR1 SGHTA, CDR2 FQGNSA. Deletions cut 5 bases from V and 2 bases from J, with 16 bases between. The CDR3 contains 16 residues. This CDR3 reads CASSQTPREPYNEQFF. The CDR3 DNA follows: TGTGCCAGCAGCCAGACTCCCAGAGAGCCCTACAATGAGCAGTTCTTC.

This clonotype was detected many times. This chain uses TRBV4-1 with TRBJ2-1, with D unresolved. This CDR3 is 14 amino acids long. Germline values: CDR1 MGHRA, CDR2 YSYEKL. The germline V and J ends were trimmed by 1 base and 3 bases, with 7 bases remaining between them. CDR3 coding DNA: TGCGCCAGCAGCCAAGGGGCTGACTACAATGAGCAGTTCTTC. Its protein product is CASSQGADYNEQFF.

This clonotype was seen repeatedly, ten times or more. J is TRBJ2-2 and V is TRBV20-1; no firm D call. The CDR3 contains 15 residues. The germline V gene has CDR1 DFQATT and CDR2 SNEGSKA (reference sequence). Trimming cost V 2 bases and J 1 base, with 11 bases left between them. The CDR3, as DNA: TGCAGTGCTAGATCTGAAGGTGGGAACACCGGGGAGCTGTTTTTT. It encodes CSARSEGGNTGELFF.

This clonotype was seen repeatedly, ten times or more. The chain links TRBV7-2 to TRBJ2-1; unclear D gene. Germline lookup yields CDR1 SGHTA and CDR2 FQGNSA. V dropped 0 bases and J dropped 0 bases, with 6 bases sitting between them. There are 15 residues in the CDR3. The CDR3 protein is CASSLALGSYNEQFF. The CDR3 DNA reads as TGTGCCAGCAGCTTAGCGTTAGGCTCCTACAATGAGCAGTTCTTC.

There are many counts of this clonotype. The chain recombines TRBV29-1 with TRBJ2-2; 11 bases match TRBD2. The V and J ends lost 6 bases and 6 bases, in that order; junction bases with no gene match: 21. Germline V CDR1 and CDR2: SQVTM, ANQGSEA. The CDR3 runs to 19 residues. Here the CDR3 reads CSVIVGIPTLAGDSGELFF. The CDR3 DNA reads TGCAGCGTGATAGTGGGGATTCCAACACTAGCGGGAGATTCCGGGGAGCTGTTTTTT.

This clonotype was counted at least ten times. V is TRBV2 and J is TRBJ1-6; D may be TRBD1 (5 bases). This CDR3 is 13 amino acids long. The V end was cut by 11 bases, the J end by 7 bases, with 15 bases between. Germline loops: CDR1 SNHLY, CDR2 FYNNEI. The CDR3 nucleotides read TGTGCCGGAAGGGGACGGTTGAATTCACCCCTCCACTTT. As protein: CAGRGRLNSPLHF.

V usage is TRBV14 and J usage is TRBJ1-1, with no clear D. Germline lookup yields CDR1 SGHDN and CDR2 FVKESK. The V end was cut by 3 bases, the J end by 0 bases, with 8 bases between. CDR3 length: 14 residues. The CDR3 is CASSHFRMNTEAFF. CDR3 bases: TGTGCCAGCAGCCATTTTAGGATGAACACTGAAGCTTTCTTT.

The J gene is TRBJ2-7, the V gene TRBV5-1; 8 bases align to TRBD2. CDR1 is SGHRS and CDR2 is YFSETQ in the germline V gene. Trimming at V came to 4 bases and at J to 1 base, leaving 7 bases not matched to a gene. The CDR3 totals 15 residues. Here the CDR3 DNA reads TGCGCCAGCAGCGCGACTAGCGTAATTTCCTACGAGCAGTACTTC. This encodes CASSATSVISYEQYF.

The chain links TRBV6-1 to TRBJ1-5; 7 nucleotides align to TRBD1. This CDR3 comprises 13 residues. The germline V gene encodes CDR1 MNHNS and CDR2 SASEGT. Losses at the gene ends were 9 bases for V and 4 bases for J; bases not matched to a gene: 6. As DNA, the CDR3 is TGTGCCAGTAATTGGGACAGAAATCAGCCCCAGCATTTT. Protein product: CASNWDRNQPQHF.

This clonotype was detected many times. The chain couples TRBV5-1 to TRBJ2-3; D is uncertain. The V end lost 4 bases, the J end lost 1 base, and 7 bases lay between the germline ends. The CDR3 runs 13 residues. CDR1 and CDR2 (germline): SGHRS, YFSETQ. The CDR3: CASSIRGTDTQYF. CDR3 DNA sequence: TGCGCCAGCAGCATCCGCGGCACAGATACGCAGTATTTT.

The sample holds many counts of this clonotype. The chain combines TRBV4-2 with TRBJ1-2; 8 positions agree with TRBD1. Germline CDR1 reads LGHNA; CDR2 reads YNFKEQ. The CDR3 has 17 amino acids. V gave up 0 bases and J gave up 4 bases; unmatched junction bases: 10. The CDR3 bases are TGTGCCAGCAGCCAAGATGTGAGACAGGGGACGAGCTATGGCTACACCTTC. It yields the protein CASSQDVRQGTSYGYTF.

The V call is TRBV3-1, the J call TRBJ2-3, with D possibly being TRBD1 (6 bases). The CDR3 sequence is 16 residues long. Looked up from germline, CDR1 is LGHDT and CDR2 is YNNKEL (reference sequence). The V end was cut by 2 bases, the J end by 6 bases, with 18 bases between. CDR3 amino acids: CASSQSGAPTEDTQYF. In nucleotides, the CDR3 is TGTGCCAGCAGCCAATCAGGGGCTCCCACAGAGGATACGCAGTATTTT.